This is a list of T cell receptor beta chains from one sample in a study of identifying expanded T cells in peripheral blood. The data were produced by immunoSEQ multiplex PCR, yet TCRdb's version contains in-frame clones alone and is incomplete. The sample includes some 95,000 clones, around 87% seen only once; the top ten take around 6%. Material for sequencing was blood. Source of these receptors: a person aged 18-70 years in good health. Each CDR3 is given without its conserved first and last residue.

v_gene: TRBV10-2
j_gene: TRBJ2-3
CDR3aa: ASSDTGADTQY

v_gene: TRBV10-3
j_gene: TRBJ2-2
CDR3aa: AISGEGANTGELF

v_gene: TRBV11-3
j_gene: TRBJ2-7
CDR3aa: ASSLETGAYEQY

v_gene: TRBV11-2
j_gene: TRBJ1-2
CDR3aa: ASSLDSSIDGYT

v_gene: TRBV7-9
j_gene: TRBJ2-3
CDR3aa: ASSSLRADTQY

v_gene: TRBV27
j_gene: TRBJ1-2
CDR3aa: ASTSRTDLNYGYT

v_gene: TRBV2
j_gene: TRBJ1-2
CDR3aa: ASSERGGGYT

v_gene: TRBV6-6
j_gene: TRBJ2-7
CDR3aa: ASSPAGNYEQY

v_gene: TRBV10-3
j_gene: TRBJ1-4
CDR3aa: AISGPDLRRQDAATNEKLF

v_gene: TRBV6-1
j_gene: TRBJ1-3
CDR3aa: ASSEWVVGGPDLSGNTIY

v_gene: TRBV6-5
j_gene: TRBJ1-4
CDR3aa: ASSWGGGTNEKLF

v_gene: TRBV30
j_gene: TRBJ1-5
CDR3aa: AWTGQSNQPQH

v_gene: TRBV4-3
j_gene: TRBJ2-7
CDR3aa: ASSQGAGRNYEQY

v_gene: TRBV9
j_gene: TRBJ1-5
CDR3aa: ASSVASGQPQH

v_gene: TRBV7-9
j_gene: TRBJ1-2
CDR3aa: ASSWGAGSNYGYT

v_gene: TRBV7-9
j_gene: TRBJ1-2
CDR3aa: ASSLSFRGKDGYT

v_gene: TRBV9
j_gene: TRBJ1-5
CDR3aa: ASSVGLPSNQPQH

v_gene: TRBV29-1
j_gene: TRBJ2-2
CDR3aa: SVEGGPNTGELF

v_gene: TRBV11-3
j_gene: TRBJ2-1
CDR3aa: ASSLDQGGTGAYNEQF

v_gene: TRBV1
j_gene: TRBJ1-1
CDR3aa: TSSQQGPGTEAF

v_gene: TRBV7-6
j_gene: TRBJ2-5
CDR3aa: ASSGWRVGETQY

v_gene: TRBV18
j_gene: TRBJ2-2
CDR3aa: ASSQGQGYTGELF

v_gene: TRBV11-2
j_gene: TRBJ1-1
CDR3aa: ASSPSRGGTEAF

v_gene: TRBV6-5
j_gene: TRBJ1-4
CDR3aa: ASSLKTGGLGNLF

v_gene: TRBV6-1
j_gene: TRBJ1-1
CDR3aa: ASRKREGETEAF

v_gene: TRBV29-1
j_gene: TRBJ2-1
CDR3aa: SVDRAYNEQF

v_gene: TRBV5-8
j_gene: TRBJ2-3
CDR3aa: ASSPGRFSTDTQY

v_gene: TRBV5-1
j_gene: TRBJ1-6
CDR3aa: ASSLGGNSYNSPLH

v_gene: TRBV9
j_gene: TRBJ1-2
CDR3aa: ASSPGTGFGGYT

v_gene: TRBV7-2
j_gene: TRBJ1-2
CDR3aa: ASSFRDRGGYT

v_gene: TRBV7-2
j_gene: TRBJ2-5
CDR3aa: ASSLGQGIGETQY

v_gene: TRBV13
j_gene: TRBJ2-3
CDR3aa: ASSSGATDTQY

v_gene: TRBV7-9
j_gene: TRBJ1-2
CDR3aa: ASSLVRPREGYT

v_gene: TRBV6-1
j_gene: TRBJ1-2
CDR3aa: ASRKPGNYGYT

v_gene: TRBV7-8
j_gene: TRBJ1-1
CDR3aa: ASSLAGTGRKRHTEAF

v_gene: TRBV7-9
j_gene: TRBJ1-3
CDR3aa: ASSLGTRDRNTIY

v_gene: TRBV4-1
j_gene: TRBJ1-2
CDR3aa: ASSQDIGVRRGARDGYT

v_gene: TRBV18
j_gene: TRBJ1-1
CDR3aa: ASSPGQTNTEAF

v_gene: TRBV20-1
j_gene: TRBJ2-5
CDR3aa: SAALAETQY

v_gene: TRBV19
j_gene: TRBJ2-2
CDR3aa: ASSIRRPGLSGELF

v_gene: TRBV5-1
j_gene: TRBJ2-2
CDR3aa: ASSLGTANTGELF

v_gene: TRBV6-6
j_gene: TRBJ2-7
CDR3aa: ASSLSGGAYEQY

v_gene: TRBV30
j_gene: TRBJ1-2
CDR3aa: AWSIQGNYGYT

v_gene: TRBV6-5
j_gene: TRBJ2-2
CDR3aa: ASSEDRNTGELF

v_gene: TRBV5-6
j_gene: TRBJ1-2
CDR3aa: ASLGTHIIEHGYT

v_gene: TRBV15
j_gene: TRBJ1-4
CDR3aa: ATSRDLSQKLF

v_gene: TRBV10-2
j_gene: TRBJ1-2
CDR3aa: ASSDPDSLYGYT

v_gene: TRBV5-1
j_gene: TRBJ2-5
CDR3aa: ASRRTGVQETQY

v_gene: TRBV7-2
j_gene: TRBJ2-7
CDR3aa: ASSPRGTEQY

v_gene: TRBV4-3
j_gene: TRBJ2-7
CDR3aa: ASSRDTGASSYEQY

v_gene: TRBV30
j_gene: TRBJ2-3
CDR3aa: AWSVITDTQY

v_gene: TRBV10-2
j_gene: TRBJ1-5
CDR3aa: ASSESPQPQH

v_gene: TRBV29-1
j_gene: TRBJ2-2
CDR3aa: SVAPDGTGELF

v_gene: TRBV7-3
j_gene: TRBJ2-1
CDR3aa: ASSRTSSSYNEQF

v_gene: TRBV6-5
j_gene: TRBJ1-1
CDR3aa: ASSYQRTGNTEAF

v_gene: TRBV12-2
j_gene: TRBJ2-7
CDR3aa: ASRCYLYSQGD

v_gene: TRBV6-5
j_gene: TRBJ1-6
CDR3aa: ASSGFEDRSPLH

v_gene: TRBV7-6
j_gene: TRBJ1-4
CDR3aa: ASSLGIGSGAEKLF

v_gene: TRBV4-1
j_gene: TRBJ1-2
CDR3aa: ASSQAGTGGYGYT